This TCR beta chain appears in the sequencing data of a study of T cell responses to AZD1222 COVID-19 vaccine. General study findings and limits: Spike-spanning, vaccine-associated CD4 TCRs were dominant at 160-218 and 743-854.

Profiled with immunoSEQ multiplex PCR; TCRdb holds only in-frame clones, not every one. This sample yields some 120,000 clones, of which roughly 90% are seen a single time; 7.5% to 8% belongs to the top ten. Trimming stripped 3 bases from V and 2 bases from J, with 13 bases between. CDR3 length: 15 residues. CDR1 SGHTA and CDR2 FQGNSA come from the germline V gene. To note about this clone: The antigen remains unidentified.

This sequence was found in an adult in good health. The genes are TRBV7-2 and TRBJ1-2; the D is unclear. The starting material was peripheral blood, obtained on day 0 of AZD1222 vaccination. CDR3 residues: CASSFPRLGNYGYTF. The CDR3 region has the DNA TGTGCCAGCAGCTTCCCCCGGTTAGGGAACTATGGCTACACCTTC.